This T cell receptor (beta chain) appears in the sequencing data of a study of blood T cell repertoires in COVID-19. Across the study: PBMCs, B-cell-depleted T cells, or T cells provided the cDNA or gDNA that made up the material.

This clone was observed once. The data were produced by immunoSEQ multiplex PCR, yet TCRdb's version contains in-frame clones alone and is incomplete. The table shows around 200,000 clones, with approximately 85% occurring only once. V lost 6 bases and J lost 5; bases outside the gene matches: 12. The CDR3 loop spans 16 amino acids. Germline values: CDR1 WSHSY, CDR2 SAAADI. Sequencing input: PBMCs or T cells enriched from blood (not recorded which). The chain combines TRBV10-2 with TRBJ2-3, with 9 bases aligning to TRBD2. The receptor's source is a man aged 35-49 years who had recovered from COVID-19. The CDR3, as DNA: TGCGCCAGCAGAGGGATAGCGGGAGAGGTGAGAGATACGCAGTATTTT. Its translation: CASRGIAGEVRDTQYF.